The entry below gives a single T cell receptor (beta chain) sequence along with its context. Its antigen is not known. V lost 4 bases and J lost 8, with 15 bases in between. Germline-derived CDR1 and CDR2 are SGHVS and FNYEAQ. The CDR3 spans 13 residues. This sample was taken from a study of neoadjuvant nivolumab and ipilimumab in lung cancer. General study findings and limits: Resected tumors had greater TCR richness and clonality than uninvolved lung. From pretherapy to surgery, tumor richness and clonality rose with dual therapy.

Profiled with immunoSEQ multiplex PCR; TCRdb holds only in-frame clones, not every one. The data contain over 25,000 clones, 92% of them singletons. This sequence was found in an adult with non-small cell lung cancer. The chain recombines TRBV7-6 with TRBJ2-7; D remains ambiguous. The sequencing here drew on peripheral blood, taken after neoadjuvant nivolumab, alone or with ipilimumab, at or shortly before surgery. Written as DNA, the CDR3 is TGTGCCAGCAGCTCGACGGCGCTTTCTAAGCAGTACTTC. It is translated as CASSSTALSKQYF.